The 24 T cell receptor beta chains presented below share a single source sample, sequenced in a study of early T cells in non-severe SARS-CoV-2 infection. In TCRdb, the 5' RACE reads were re-called with MiXCR into one record per CDR3 protein. The table includes over 50,000 distinct CDR3 sequences, less than 14% detected once. The sample comprised whole blood. These receptors were collected from an adult who was a healthcare worker with PCR-confirmed SARS-CoV-2 infection or an uninfected control (not recorded which).

This rearrangement joins TRBV29-1 to TRBJ1-2, with 7 bases fitting TRBD1. Trimming at V came to 5 bases and at J to 0 bases, leaving 12 bases not matched to a gene. This CDR3 has 16 residues. CDR1 is SQVTM, CDR2 ANQGSEA, per germline. CDR3 in amino acids: CSVWLGTARTNYGYTF. The CDR3 bases are TGCAGCGTTTGGCTGGGGACAGCAAGAACTAACTATGGCTACACCTTC.

This clonotype was counted between two and nine times. At one end, the junction sequence differs from germline, possibly due to a read error. The chain employs TRBV20-1 and TRBJ2-5; 13 bases align to TRBD2. The CDR3 extends over 15 amino acids. The germline V gene has CDR1 DFQATT and CDR2 SNEGSKA (reference sequence). In DNA, the CDR3 is TGCAGTGCCAGAGGGACTAGCGGGGCTCAAGAGACCCAGTACTTC. It yields the protein CSARGTSGAQETQYF.

This clonotype was recorded a few times. The rearrangement uses TRBV19 and TRBJ1-2; D is possibly TRBD1 (5 bases). There are 13 residues in the CDR3. V gave up 5 bases and J gave up 4 bases, with 11 bases separating them. The V gene's germline CDR1 is LNHDA and CDR2 SQIVND (reference sequence). CDR3 sequence: CASSSGGIYGYTF. CDR3 nucleotides: TGTGCCAGTAGTTCCGGGGGGATCTATGGCTACACCTTC.

This clonotype was recorded many times. The V gene is TRBV30, the J gene TRBJ2-3; D remains unclear. The germline gives CDR1 GTSNPN, CDR2 SVGIG (reference sequence). The CDR3 is made up of 13 amino acids. The V end lost 5 bases, the J end lost 4 bases, and 13 bases lay between the germline ends. The CDR3 DNA reads TGTGCCTGGGACCTTAAGCCGGCAGATACGCAGTATTTT. It encodes CAWDLKPADTQYF.

V gene TRBV2 combines with J gene TRBJ1-2; the match to TRBD1 covers 7 bases. V gave up 6 bases and J gave up 8 bases; unmatched junction bases: 3. Germline V gives CDR1 SNHLY, CDR2 FYNNEI. The CDR3 is 11 residues long. The CDR3: CASSGDSGYTF. In nucleotides, the CDR3 is TGTGCCAGCAGCGGGGACAGCGGCTACACCTTC.

This clonotype was counted ten times or more. The gene calls are TRBV10-2 and TRBJ1-6, with D maybe TRBD1 (5 bases). The V end lost 6 bases, the J end lost 5 bases, and 11 bases lay between the germline ends. CDR3 size: 14 residues. Germline V gene data show CDR1 as WSHSY and CDR2 as SAAADI. The CDR3 DNA reads as TGCGCCAGCAGGAGGGGAATCCATAATTCACCCCTCCACTTT. Its protein product is CASRRGIHNSPLHF.

This clonotype has more than one count but fewer than ten. The chain couples TRBV29-1 to TRBJ1-1, with TRBD1 matching 8 bases. V dropped 6 bases and J dropped 4; count of bases not matched to a gene: 7. The CDR3 is made up of 13 amino acids. The germline V gene encodes CDR1 SQVTM and CDR2 ANQGSEA. CDR3 sequence: CSVGRQGSTEAFF. The DNA for the CDR3 is TGCAGCGTGGGCAGACAGGGGTCCACTGAAGCTTTCTTT.

This clonotype was observed many times. The rearrangement links TRBV20-1 to TRBJ2-3; 9 bases fit TRBD2. With V trimmed by 1 base and J by 4 bases, 9 bases remained unmatched. Germline CDR1 DFQATT, CDR2 SNEGSKA (reference sequence). The CDR3 runs to 16 residues. For the CDR3, the DNA is TGCAGTGCTAGAGCGCCCATAGCGGGGGACTCAGATACGCAGTATTTT. This encodes CSARAPIAGDSDTQYF.

The J gene is TRBJ2-1, the V gene TRBV5-1, with a tentative D call TRBD2 (7 bases). Germline V gene sequence: CDR1 SGHRS, CDR2 YFSETQ. V was cut by 0 bases and J by 6 bases, with 10 bases left in between. The CDR3 sequence is 14 residues long. The CDR3 DNA sequence: TGCGCCAGCAGCTTGGCCGGGGGGCCCAATGAGCAGTTCTTC. This codes for CASSLAGGPNEQFF.

This clonotype was counted at least ten times. This chain uses TRBV5-1 with TRBJ2-1; unclear D gene. V was pared by 5 bases and J by 7 bases, with 22 bases between. This CDR3 has 16 residues. Germline V lookup: CDR1 SGHRS, CDR2 YFSETQ. CDR3 bases: TGCGCCAGCAGATATCACCCCCGAGAGAGGTGGAATGAGCAGTTCTTC. This sequence encodes CASRYHPRERWNEQFF.

This clonotype was counted ten times or more. This sequence joins TRBV12-3 or TRBV12-4 and TRBJ2-7; D is unclear. The length of the CDR3 is 15 residues. V lost 3 bases, J lost 1 base, and 13 bases lay in between. CDR3 in amino acids: CASSFPGPPSYEQYF. The CDR3 bases are TGTGCCAGCAGTTTTCCCGGGCCACCGTCCTACGAGCAGTACTTC.

This clonotype has just a few counts. V and J are TRBV27 and TRBJ1-5; 9 bases are shared with TRBD1. V shed 0 bases, J shed 4 bases, and the junction held 7 bases outside the gene matches. Germline CDR1 MNHEY, CDR2 SMNVEV (reference sequence). CDR3 size: 17 residues. The CDR3 nucleotides read TGTGCCAGCAGTTTATCGTGGGGACAGGGACGTAATCAGCCCCAGCATTTT. It specifies CASSLSWGQGRNQPQHF.

This clonotype has ten or more counts. In DNA, the CDR3 is TGTGCCAGCAGTGACTACGGAACGGATACGCAGTATTTT. The encoded protein is CASSDYGTDTQYF. This chain links TRBV6-4 with TRBJ2-3; D not certain. The length of the CDR3 is 13 residues. Trimming took 1 base from V and 6 from J, leaving 8 bases between them. Germline loops: CDR1 MRHNA, CDR2 SNTAGT.

This clonotype turned up a few times. The J gene is TRBJ2-3, the V gene TRBV11-2, with 7 bases matching TRBD2. This CDR3 region has 15 residues. Germline CDR1 SGHAT, CDR2 FQNNGV. V was clipped by 3 bases and J by 0 bases; unmatched bases: 3. Here the CDR3 reads CASSLGGFSTDTQYF. The CDR3 region has the DNA TGTGCCAGCAGCTTGGGAGGGTTTAGCACAGATACGCAGTATTTT.

This clonotype has a handful of counts. The gene calls are TRBV11-2 and TRBJ2-5, with TRBD2 as a possible D gene (7 bases). This CDR3 has 16 amino acids. Germline CDR1 reads SGHAT; CDR2 reads FQNNGV. Between the trimmed V and J ends, which lost 3 bases and 4 bases, there was a span of 18 bases. CDR3 sequence: CASSFPGGVAAETQYF. The DNA of the CDR3 is TGTGCCAGCAGCTTCCCGGGGGGCGTAGCGGCAGAGACCCAGTACTTC.

This clonotype has a count of ten or more. J is TRBJ2-2 and V is TRBV10-2; D ambiguous. Trimming left V 3 bases short and J 1 base short, with 9 bases between. This CDR3 region has 15 residues. Per germline, CDR1 WSHSY and CDR2 SAAADI. The CDR3 loop is CASSDGWLNTGELFF. CDR3 DNA: TGCGCCAGCAGTGACGGGTGGTTGAACACCGGGGAGCTGTTTTTT.

This chain uses TRBV10-3 with TRBJ2-7, with D possibly TRBD2 on 6 matching bases. CDR1 is ENHRY, CDR2 SYGVKD, per germline. This CDR3 is 14 amino acids long. The V and J ends lost 3 bases and 0 bases respectively, with 9 bases between them. The CDR3 region has the DNA TGTGCCATCAGTGACCGGGGGTTCTCCTACGAGCAGTACTTC. Its protein product is CAISDRGFSYEQYF.

The chain links TRBV6-4 to TRBJ2-3; 9 positions match TRBD2. Per germline, CDR1 MRHNA and CDR2 SNTAGT. This CDR3 contains 15 residues. V trimming: 6 bases; J trimming: 5 bases; junction bases outside the gene matches: 9. CDR3 protein: CASSILAGLRDTQYF. For the CDR3, the DNA is TGTGCCAGCAGCATACTAGCGGGCCTGAGAGATACGCAGTATTTT.

The rearrangement links TRBV9 to TRBJ1-1; D ambiguous. The CDR3 sequence is 14 residues long. The V gene's germline CDR1 is SGDLS and CDR2 YYNGEE. Trimming took 0 bases from V and 1 from J, leaving 7 bases between them. The DNA of the CDR3 is TGTGCCAGCAGCGTAGCAACCGGGAACACTGAAGCTTTCTTT. Protein sequence: CASSVATGNTEAFF.

J is TRBJ1-5 and V is TRBV12-3 or TRBV12-4, with TRBD1 identical over 8 bases. Germline trimming cut 9 bases from V and 0 bases from J; bases unmatched to any gene: 4. This CDR3 has 14 residues. CDR3: CASQGAYSNQPQHF. CDR3 coding DNA: TGTGCCAGTCAGGGGGCATATAGCAATCAGCCCCAGCATTTT.

With respect to this clonotype: With a much larger clone just one base away, this may be a read error. Here the CDR3 DNA reads TGCAGTGCGCATGGGGGCGGAGATACGCAGTATTTT. It is translated as CSAHGGGDTQYF. The rearrangement uses TRBV20-1 and TRBJ2-3; D may be TRBD1 (6 bases). Germline V lookup: CDR1 DFQATT, CDR2 SNEGSKA (reference sequence). V was pared by 6 bases and J by 5 bases, with 12 bases between. The CDR3 loop spans 12 amino acids.

This clonotype was seen at least ten times. This chain links TRBV20-1 with TRBJ2-5; 8 bases match TRBD1. Germline CDR1 reads DFQATT; CDR2 reads SNEGSKA (reference sequence). CDR3 size: 14 residues. After removal of 6 bases from V and 1 base from J, the junction contained 7 bases not matched to a gene. The CDR3 sequence is CSALRTGFQETQYF. CDR3 DNA sequence: TGCAGTGCCCTGCGGACAGGGTTCCAAGAGACCCAGTACTTC.

This clonotype was detected many times. This chain connects TRBV20-1 to TRBJ1-1; no definite D call. This CDR3 is built from 14 residues. Germline V gene data show CDR1 as DFQATT and CDR2 as SNEGSKA (reference sequence). The V end lost 0 bases, the J end lost 0 bases, and 8 bases lay between the germline ends. The CDR3 sequence: CSARDGFMNTEAFF. Written as DNA, the CDR3 is TGCAGTGCTAGAGACGGTTTTATGAACACTGAAGCTTTCTTT.

This clonotype was detected many times. The chain has TRBV28 and TRBJ1-1, with 7 bases that match TRBD1. V shed 7 bases and J 2 bases; nucleotides not matched to a gene: 13. The CDR3 covers 16 residues. Per germline, CDR1 MDHEN and CDR2 SYDVKM. Here the CDR3 DNA reads TGTGCCAGCAAGCAACCCTCGACAGGGAGCAACACTGAAGCTTTCTTT. Translated: CASKQPSTGSNTEAFF.